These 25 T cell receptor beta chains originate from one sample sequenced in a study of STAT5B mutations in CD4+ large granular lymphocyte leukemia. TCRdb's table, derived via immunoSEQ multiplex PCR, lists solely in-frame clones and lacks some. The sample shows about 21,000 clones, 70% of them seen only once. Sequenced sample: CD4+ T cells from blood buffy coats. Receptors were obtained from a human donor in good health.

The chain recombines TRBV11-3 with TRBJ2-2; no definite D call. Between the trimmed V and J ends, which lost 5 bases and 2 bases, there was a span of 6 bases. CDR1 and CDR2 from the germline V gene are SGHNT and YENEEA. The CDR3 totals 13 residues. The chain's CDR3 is CASSPYNTGELFF. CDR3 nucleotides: TGTGCCAGCAGCCCCTATAACACCGGGGAGCTGTTTTTT.

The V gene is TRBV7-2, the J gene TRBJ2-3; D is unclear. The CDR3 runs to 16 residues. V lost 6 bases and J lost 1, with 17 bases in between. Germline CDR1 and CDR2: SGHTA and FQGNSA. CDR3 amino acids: CASSPQVGSRTDTQYF. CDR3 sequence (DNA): TGTGCCAGCAGTCCCCAGGTGGGATCTCGCACAGATACGCAGTATTTT.

The CDR3 DNA reads TGTGCCAGCAGCTTGGAGCAGGAGGTCGGTGAAAAACTGTTTTTT. It specifies CASSLEQEVGEKLFF. The V and J genes are TRBV5-6 and TRBJ1-4; D is unclear. From germline, CDR1 is SGHDT and CDR2 YYEEEE. V lost 0 bases to trimming and J lost 7 bases, with 13 bases between them. This CDR3 is 15 amino acids long.

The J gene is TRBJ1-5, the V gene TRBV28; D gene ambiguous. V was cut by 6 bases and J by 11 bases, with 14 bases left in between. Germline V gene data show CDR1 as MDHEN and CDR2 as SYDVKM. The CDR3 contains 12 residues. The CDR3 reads CASSFPLRAQHF. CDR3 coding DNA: TGTGCCAGCAGCTTTCCCTTAAGGGCCCAGCATTTT.

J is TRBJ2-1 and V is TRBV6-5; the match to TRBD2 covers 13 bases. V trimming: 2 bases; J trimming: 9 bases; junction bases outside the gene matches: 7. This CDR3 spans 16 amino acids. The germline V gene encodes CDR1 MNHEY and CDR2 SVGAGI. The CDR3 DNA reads TGTGCCAGCAGTTACCCACTAGCGGGGGGGGTTAGTGAGCAGTTCTTC. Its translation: CASSYPLAGGVSEQFF.

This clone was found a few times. Here the CDR3 DNA reads TGTGCCAGCAGTGGGAGCTACACTGAAGCTTTCTTT. It translates to CASSGSYTEAFF. V usage is TRBV6-1 and J usage is TRBJ1-1, with D uncertain. Per germline, CDR1 MNHNS and CDR2 SASEGT. Trimming removed 4 bases from V and 3 bases from J, with 6 bases in between. The CDR3 runs to 12 residues.

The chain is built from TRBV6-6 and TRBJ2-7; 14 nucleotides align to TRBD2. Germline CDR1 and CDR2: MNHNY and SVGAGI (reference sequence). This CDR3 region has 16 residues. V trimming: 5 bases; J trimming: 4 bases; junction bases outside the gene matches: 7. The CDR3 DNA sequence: TGTGCCAGCAGTCCACGACTAGCGGGGGGGCGTTACGAGCAGTACTTC. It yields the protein CASSPRLAGGRYEQYF.

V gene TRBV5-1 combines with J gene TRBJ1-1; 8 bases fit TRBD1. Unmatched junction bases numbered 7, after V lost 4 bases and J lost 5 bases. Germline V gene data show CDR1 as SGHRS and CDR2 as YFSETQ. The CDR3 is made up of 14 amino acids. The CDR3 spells CASSEGQGATEAFF. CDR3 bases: TGCGCCAGCAGCGAGGGGCAGGGGGCGACTGAAGCTTTCTTT.

This CDR3 reads CASSAQGSGSYNEQFF. CDR3 DNA sequence: TGTGCCAGCAGCGCCCAGGGAAGCGGATCCTACAATGAGCAGTTCTTC. The V gene is TRBV9, the J gene TRBJ2-1; D possibly uses TRBD1 or TRBD2 (5 bases each). Germline CDR1 and CDR2: SGDLS and YYNGEE. The CDR3 is 16 amino acids. With 3 bases removed from V and 1 base from J, the gap between germline ends came to 14 bases.

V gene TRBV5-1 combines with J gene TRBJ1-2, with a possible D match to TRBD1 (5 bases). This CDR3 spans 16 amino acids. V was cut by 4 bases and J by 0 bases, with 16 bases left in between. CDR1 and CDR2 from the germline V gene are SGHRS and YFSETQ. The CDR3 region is CASSRLTGQANYGYTF. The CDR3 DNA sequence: TGCGCCAGCAGCCGGCTTACAGGTCAAGCTAACTATGGCTACACCTTC. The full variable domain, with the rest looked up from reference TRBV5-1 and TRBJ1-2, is KAGVTQTPRYLIKTRGQQVTLSCSPISGHRSVSWYQQTPGQGLQFLFEYFSETQRNKGNFPGRFSGRQFSNSRSEMNVSTLELGDSALYLCASSRLTGQANYGYTFGSGTRLTVV.

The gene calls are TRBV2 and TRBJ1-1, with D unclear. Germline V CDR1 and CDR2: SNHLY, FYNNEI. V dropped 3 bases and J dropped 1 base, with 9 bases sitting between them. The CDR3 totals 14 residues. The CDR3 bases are TGTGCCAGCAGTGAGTGGCGCGGGAACACTGAAGCTTTCTTT. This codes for CASSEWRGNTEAFF.

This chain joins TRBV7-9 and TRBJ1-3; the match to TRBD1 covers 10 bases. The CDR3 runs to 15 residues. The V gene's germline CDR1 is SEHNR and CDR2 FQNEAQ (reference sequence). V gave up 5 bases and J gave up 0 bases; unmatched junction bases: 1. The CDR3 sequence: CASSRQGASGNTIYF. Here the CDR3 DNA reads TGTGCCAGCAGCAGACAGGGGGCCTCTGGAAACACCATATATTTT.

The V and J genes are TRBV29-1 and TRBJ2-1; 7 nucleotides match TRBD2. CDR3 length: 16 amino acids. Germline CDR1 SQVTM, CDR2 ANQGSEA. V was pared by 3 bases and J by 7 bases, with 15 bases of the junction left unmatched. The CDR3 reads CSVDMGGRNPWNEQFF. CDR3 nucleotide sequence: TGCAGCGTTGATATGGGAGGGAGGAATCCTTGGAATGAGCAGTTCTTC.

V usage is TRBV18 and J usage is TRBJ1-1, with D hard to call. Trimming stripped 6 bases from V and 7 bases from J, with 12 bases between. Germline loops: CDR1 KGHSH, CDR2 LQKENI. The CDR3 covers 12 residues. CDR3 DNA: TGTGCCAGCTCTCGCGACGGTGATGAAGCTTTCTTT. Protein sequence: CASSRDGDEAFF.

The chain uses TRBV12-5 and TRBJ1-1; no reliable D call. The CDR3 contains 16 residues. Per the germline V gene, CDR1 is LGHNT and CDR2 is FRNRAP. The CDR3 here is CAITPQASLGGAEAFF. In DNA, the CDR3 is TGTGCCATAACCCCCCAGGCCTCCCTGGGCGGCGCTGAAGCTTTCTTT.

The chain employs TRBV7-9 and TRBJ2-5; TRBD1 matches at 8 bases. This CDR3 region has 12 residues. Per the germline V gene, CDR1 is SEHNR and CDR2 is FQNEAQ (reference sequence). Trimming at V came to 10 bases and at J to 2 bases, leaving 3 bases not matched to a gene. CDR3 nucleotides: TGTGCCATCGGGACAGGACAAGAGACCCAGTACTTC. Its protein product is CAIGTGQETQYF.

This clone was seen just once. The CDR3 spells CASSKTSSSYEQYF. The CDR3 nucleotides read TGCGCCAGCAGTAAAACTAGCAGTTCCTACGAGCAGTACTTC. The chain is built from TRBV10-2 and TRBJ2-7, with D possibly being TRBD2 (6 bases). V lost 5 bases to trimming and J lost 1 base, with 12 bases between them. Germline V gives CDR1 WSHSY, CDR2 SAAADI. The CDR3 runs 14 residues.

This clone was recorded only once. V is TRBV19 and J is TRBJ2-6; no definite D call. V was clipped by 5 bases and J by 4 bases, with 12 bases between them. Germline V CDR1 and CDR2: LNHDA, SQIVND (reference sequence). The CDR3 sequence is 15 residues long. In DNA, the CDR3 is TGTGCCAGTAGTCCTCAAACCCCCGGGGCCAACGTCCTGACTTTC. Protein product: CASSPQTPGANVLTF.

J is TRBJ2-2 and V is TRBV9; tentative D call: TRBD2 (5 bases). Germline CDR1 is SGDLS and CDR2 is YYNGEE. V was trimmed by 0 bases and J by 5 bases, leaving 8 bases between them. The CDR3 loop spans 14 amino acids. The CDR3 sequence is CASSVVGVTGELFF. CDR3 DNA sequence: TGTGCCAGCAGCGTAGTCGGGGTAACCGGGGAGCTGTTTTTT.

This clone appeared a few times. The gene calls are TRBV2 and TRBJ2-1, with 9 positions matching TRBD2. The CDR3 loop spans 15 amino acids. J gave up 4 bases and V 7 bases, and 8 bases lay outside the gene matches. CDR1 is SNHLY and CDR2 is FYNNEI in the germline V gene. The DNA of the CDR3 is TGTGCCAGCAATTTTGGCGGGAGGGCATACAATGAGCAGTTCTTC. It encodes CASNFGGRAYNEQFF.

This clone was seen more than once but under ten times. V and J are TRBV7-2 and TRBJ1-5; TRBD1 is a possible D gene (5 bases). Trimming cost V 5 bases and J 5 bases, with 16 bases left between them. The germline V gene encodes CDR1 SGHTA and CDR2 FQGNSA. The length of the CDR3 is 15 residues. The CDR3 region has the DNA TGTGCCAGCAGCAAACTAGCAGGGAGCGATCAGCCCCAGCATTTT. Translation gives CASSKLAGSDQPQHF.

This CDR3 is CASSPNRGYEQYF. The DNA of the CDR3 is TGTGCCAGCAGCCCCAACAGGGGTTACGAGCAGTACTTC. The rearrangement joins TRBV2 to TRBJ2-7; 7 bases agree with TRBD1. The CDR3 sequence is 13 residues long. The trim removed 6 bases at V and 4 bases at J, leaving 6 bases unmatched. Germline V CDR1 and CDR2: SNHLY, FYNNEI.

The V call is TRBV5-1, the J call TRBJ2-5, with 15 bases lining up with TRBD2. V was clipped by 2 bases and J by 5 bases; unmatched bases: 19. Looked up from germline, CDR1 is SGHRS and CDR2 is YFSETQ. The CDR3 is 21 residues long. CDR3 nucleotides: TGCGCCAGCAGCTTCGCGCCAATTAGACCTGGACTAGCGGGGGGGCAGGAGACCCAGTACTTC. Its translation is CASSFAPIRPGLAGGQETQYF.

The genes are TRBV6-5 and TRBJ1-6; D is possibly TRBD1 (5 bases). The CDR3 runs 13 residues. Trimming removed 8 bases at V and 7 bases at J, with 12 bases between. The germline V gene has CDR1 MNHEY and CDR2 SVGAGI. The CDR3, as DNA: TGTGCCAGCCAACAGGTCCAGAATTCACCCCTCCACTTT. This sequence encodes CASQQVQNSPLHF.

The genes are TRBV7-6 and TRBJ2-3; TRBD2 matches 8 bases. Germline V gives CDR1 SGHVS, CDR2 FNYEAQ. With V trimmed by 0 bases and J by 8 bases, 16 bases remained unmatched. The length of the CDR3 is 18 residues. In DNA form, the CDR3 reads TGTGCCAGCAGCTTAGCGCTCGGTCTCGGGGGGGCCTTTGCTACGCAGTATTTT. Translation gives CASSLALGLGGAFATQYF.